This T cell receptor beta chain originates from a study of OX40 agonist ivuxolimab in advanced cancers. Looking at the study overall: Six ivuxolimab dose levels, 0.01 to 10 mg/kg, were given intravenously every 2 weeks. Earlier treatment with anti-PD-1, anti-PD-L1 or anti-CTLA-4 was permitted, and around 43% had received some.

Germline V gene sequence: CDR1 GTSNPN, CDR2 SVGIG (reference sequence). The CDR3 spans 11 residues. With 3 bases removed from V and 0 bases from J, the gap between germline ends came to 2 bases. Exclusion applied to patients with autoimmune disease history or systemic immunosuppression. The investigators sampled blood at baseline, at cycle 4 day 1, and at cycle 7 day 1. The assay was immunoSEQ multiplex PCR, and TCRdb's table has in-frame clones only and misses some. The sample has tens of thousands of clones, roughly three quarters seen once. This chain connects TRBV30 to TRBJ1-1; no clear D. The input for sequencing was CD4+ or CD8+ T cells sorted from blood, taken in a trial of the OX40 agonist ivuxolimab. This TCR derives from an adult with an advanced solid tumor such as melanoma, head and neck, liver or kidney cancer. The CDR3 loop reads CAWRMNTEAFF. In nucleotides, the CDR3 is TGTGCCTGGAGGATGAACACTGAAGCTTTCTTT. The full variable domain, with the rest looked up from reference TRBV30 and TRBJ1-1, is SQTIHQWPATLVQPVGSPLSLECTVEGTSNPNLYWYRQAAGRGLQLLFYSVGIGQISSEVPQNLSASRPQDRQFILSSKKLLLSDSGFYLCAWRMNTEAFFGQGTRLTVV.